A selection of T cell receptor beta chains follows, all from one sample in a study of blood T cell repertoires in COVID-19. The method was immunoSEQ multiplex PCR; TCRdb's version includes in-frame clones alone and lacks a portion of them. The sample has approximately 170,000 clones, about 87% seen once. Sample: peripheral blood. The receptors here all came from a man aged 55 to 70 with acute or convalescent COVID-19. Both conserved end residues are part of each CDR3.

j_gene,v_gene,CDR3aa
TRBJ1-5,TRBV27,CASSLTGGGNQPQHF
TRBJ1-6,TRBV4-1,CASSHPQGAGSPLHF
TRBJ1-3,TRBV19,CASSISGRSGNTIYF
TRBJ1-2,TRBV6-1,CASSDRDRGGYTF
TRBJ2-1,TRBV5-5,CASSPWEGNEQFF
TRBJ1-2,TRBV6-5,CASSYSGQLYGYTF
TRBJ1-5,TRBV24-1,CATSDTGPVGQPQHF
TRBJ1-5,TRBV19,CASRRVGQGDYRPQHF
TRBJ1-1,TRBV11-3,CASTGRGPEAFF
TRBJ1-2,TRBV3-1/TRBV3-2,CASSDRGPGDGYTF
TRBJ2-3,TRBV19,CASSIGTGGDTQYF
TRBJ2-3,TRBV5-1,CASSPDGSGDTQYF
TRBJ1-3,TRBV9,CASRPGTAGNTIYF
TRBJ1-2,TRBV5-1,CASSLGSENYGYTF
TRBJ2-1,TRBV7-8,CASSTRGLAGGPSSYNEQFF
TRBJ2-3,TRBV7-3,CASGAGTRGTDTQYF
TRBJ1-5,TRBV2,CASSEATVYSNQPQHF
TRBJ2-1,TRBV6-5,CASSYSIQQGGQFF
TRBJ1-5,TRBV24-1,CATSGGTVNQPQHF
TRBJ1-2,TRBV5-1,CASSLGAGDGYTF
TRBJ1-2,TRBV10-3,CAIRSTGPYYGYTF
TRBJ1-2,TRBV29-1,CSVEDLNGYTF
TRBJ1-1,TRBV6-2/TRBV6-3,CASSSDRGRVTEAFF
TRBJ2-5,TRBV7-2,CASTRQGLMETQYF
TRBJ1-2,TRBV6-5,CASRPPGQGYGYTF
TRBJ1-6,TRBV5-6,CASSLDISYNSPLHF
TRBJ1-2,TRBV4-2,CASSQPGDYGYTF
TRBJ2-1,TRBV2,CASSPIVSAGRYNEQFF
TRBJ2-7,TRBV15,CATSGPGQVPTYEQYF
TRBJ2-1,TRBV5-1,CASSLSGNSYNEQFF
TRBJ2-5,TRBV12-3/TRBV12-4,CASSRQAQETQYF
TRBJ1-1,TRBV7-9,CASSLASGTKSEAFF
TRBJ2-6,TRBV5-6,CASSSQGYRSNVLTF
TRBJ1-4,TRBV28,CASSPNTGVREKLFF
TRBJ2-2,TRBV29-1,CSVGTGNTGELFF
TRBJ2-1,TRBV27,CASRLQGAVGAGGRYNEQFF
TRBJ1-4,TRBV18,CASSPYGTGDEKLFF
TRBJ1-4,TRBV19,CASGANKNEKLFF
TRBJ1-1,TRBV18,CASSPQGLGTEAFF
TRBJ2-1,TRBV3-1/TRBV3-2,CASREGLAGSYNEQFF
TRBJ1-1,TRBV6-6,CASSQILTGRNTEAFF
TRBJ2-1,TRBV6-5,CASRMMGTTLEQFF
TRBJ2-7,TRBV12-5,CASRGTGDYEQYF
TRBJ1-2,TRBV5-1,CASSLAGEGERGYTF
TRBJ2-4,TRBV6-1,CASSEDSWGIAKNIQYF